The entry that follows covers one T cell receptor beta chain sequence. The antigen is undetermined. Germline assignment: CDR1 SGHTA and CDR2 FQGNSA. V was trimmed by 2 bases and J by 7 bases, leaving 11 bases between them. CDR3 length: 13 residues. The sample belongs to a study of T cells in Graves' hyperthyroidism and ophthalmopathy. General study points: In validation, the model predicted ophthalmopathy. These predictions came a median about 6.8 months before onset. Peripheral blood also featured most of the thyroid clonotypes expanded above 0.001.

The CDR3 regions of TCR beta were amplified from RNA transcripts. The HTBI primer set was used in a first-round RT-PCR of the TCR CDR3. In TCRdb, the multiplex PCR reads were re-called with MiXCR into one record per CDR3 protein. The top ten hold around 7.8% of the sample, which has 500,000 to 750,000 distinct CDR3 sequences, more than 15% seen once. The source is a young woman with Graves' hyperthyroidism. The sequencing sample was made of blood. The chain carries TRBV7-2 and TRBJ1-2, with D hard to call. CDR3 sequence reads: CASSLSRGSGYTF. The CDR3 bases are TGTGCCAGCAGCTTATCCCGGGGAAGTGGCTACACCTTC.